This T cell receptor (beta chain) was profiled in a study of blood T cell repertoires in COVID-19. For the study at large: Samples came from the United States, Italy and Spain, spanning acute and convalescent COVID-19. In each case, the material was cDNA or gDNA derived from T cells, B-cell-depleted T cells, or PBMCs.

Participants' reported clinical history set cohort assignment. The authors' processing: Estimated nucleated cell counts came from reference gene primer amplification. Sequencing was performed with immunoSEQ multiplex PCR; in TCRdb, only in-frame clones are kept and a portion is missing. That table gives V, J and clone size, and the DNA gave D and trimming. The sample yields 140,000 or so clones, 70% to 90% seen once. V was pared by 0 bases and J by 2 bases, with 11 bases of the junction left unmatched. The V gene's germline CDR1 is SGHAT and CDR2 FQNNGV. The CDR3 length is 19 residues. The rearrangement joins TRBV11-2 to TRBJ2-1; 9 nucleotides match TRBD1. The clonotype was recovered from a woman aged 50 to 60 with acute COVID-19. Sequenced sample: PBMCs or T cells enriched from blood (not recorded which). CDR3 amino acids: CASSLERNRGRTTYNEQFF. The CDR3 DNA reads as TGTGCCAGCAGCTTAGAGAGGAACAGGGGGCGTACCACCTACAATGAGCAGTTCTTC.